Below are 28 T cell receptor beta chains sequenced from a single sample in a study of T-cell reconstitution after alpha-beta-depleted transplantation in children. Library preparation (for TCRbeta) was performed with unique molecular identifiers. In TCRdb, the PCR reads were re-called with MiXCR into one record per CDR3 protein. Among 750,000 to 950,000 distinct CDR3 sequences listed, roughly 15% were seen once. The material was PBMCs, mostly from graft donor cells, obtained 360 days after TCRalphabeta/CD19-depleted stem cell transplant. These receptors all come from a male patient aged 10-17 years who had a stem cell transplant for acute lymphoblastic leukemia, so the T cells may come from the graft donor.

The CDR3 sequence: CASSPETGGINTEAFF. The DNA for the CDR3 is TGTGCCAGCAGCCCAGAGACAGGGGGGATAAACACTGAAGCTTTCTTT. The gene calls are TRBV7-6 and TRBJ1-1; 9 nucleotides align to TRBD1. In germline, CDR1 is SGHVS, CDR2 FNYEAQ. The CDR3 contains 16 residues. With V trimmed by 5 bases and J by 2 bases, 9 bases remained unmatched.

The chain is built from TRBV14 and TRBJ1-2, with 8 bases that match TRBD1. J gave up 8 bases and V 1 base, and 12 bases lay outside the gene matches. Germline V gene data show CDR1 as SGHDN and CDR2 as FVKESK. The CDR3 contains 16 residues. In DNA, the CDR3 is TGTGCCAGCAGCCAAGGGGCTTACAGGGGACAGGACGGCTACACCTTC. It yields the protein CASSQGAYRGQDGYTF.

This chain uses TRBV2 with TRBJ2-3; TRBD1 matches 7 bases. The CDR3 sequence is 14 residues long. Trimming at V came to 7 bases and at J to 7 bases, leaving 11 bases not matched to a gene. Germline V gives CDR1 SNHLY, CDR2 FYNNEI. The CDR3 DNA follows: TGTGCCAGCAACCTAGGACAGGCCAGGAATACGCAGTATTTT. Its protein product is CASNLGQARNTQYF.

This clonotype was observed a handful of times. The rearrangement links TRBV15 to TRBJ2-1; 8 bases match TRBD2. The germline V gene encodes CDR1 LNHNV and CDR2 YYDKDF (reference sequence). The CDR3 is 12 amino acids. V shed 5 bases and J 9 bases; nucleotides not matched to a gene: 3. The CDR3 DNA follows: TGTGCCACCAGCGGAGCGGGAGTTGAGCAGTTCTTC. Residues: CATSGAGVEQFF.

The table lists this clonotype with a few counts. The genes are TRBV6-1 and TRBJ2-6; 10 bases map to TRBD1. J was trimmed by 0 bases and V by 5 bases; bases with no gene match: 7. Germline-derived CDR1 and CDR2 are MNHNS and SASEGT. CDR3 length equals 18 residues. Written as DNA, the CDR3 is TGTGCCAGCAGTCTTAGACAGGGGGCTCACTCTGGGGCCAACGTCCTGACTTTC. Its translation: CASSLRQGAHSGANVLTF.

This clonotype was seen more than once but under ten times. This chain uses TRBV7-9 with TRBJ1-1; D gene uncertain. V gave up 7 bases and J gave up 7 bases, with 13 bases separating them. The CDR3 loop spans 12 amino acids. CDR1 and CDR2 from the germline V gene are SEHNR and FQNEAQ (reference sequence). CDR3 nucleotides: TGTGCCAGCACCCGTGGACGGATTGAAGCTTTCTTT. It translates to CASTRGRIEAFF.

In its sample, this clonotype was seen a few times. The V gene is TRBV12-3 or TRBV12-4, the J gene TRBJ2-5, with a weak D call TRBD2 (7 bases). The CDR3 consists of 14 residues. V was trimmed by 6 bases and J by 5 bases, leaving 16 bases between them. For the CDR3, the DNA is TGTGCCAGCAGAACCGGGGGGCGTTCGGAGACCCAGTACTTC. Protein product: CASRTGGRSETQYF.

This clonotype was seen only once. The CDR3 bases are TGTGCCAGCAGCTTAGAGGTTAGGGCTACCGGGGCCTACGAGCAGTACTTC. Encoded protein: CASSLEVRATGAYEQYF. The rearrangement joins TRBV7-6 to TRBJ2-7; weak D call: TRBD2 (5 bases). Germline lookup yields CDR1 SGHVS and CDR2 FNYEAQ. V was trimmed by 1 base and J by 2 bases, leaving 18 bases between them. There are 17 residues in the CDR3.

The rearrangement links TRBV20-1 to TRBJ2-7; no definite D call. The germline CDR1 and CDR2 sequences are DFQATT and SNEGSKA (reference sequence). Trimming pared 0 bases from V and 2 bases from J, leaving 11 bases between. This CDR3 region has 14 residues. CDR3 DNA sequence: TGCAGTGCTAGAGATTTGACTCTGACCTACGAGCAGTACTTC. It encodes CSARDLTLTYEQYF.

The chain uses TRBV14 and TRBJ2-7; a possible D gene is TRBD2 (6 bases). The CDR3 covers 15 residues. Germline V gene lookup returns CDR1 SGHDN and CDR2 FVKESK. V lost 3 bases and J 1 base, leaving 13 bases between the germline ends. The CDR3 sequence: CASSQGPAGSYEQYF. The CDR3 region has the DNA TGTGCCAGCAGCCAGGGACCAGCGGGTTCCTACGAGCAGTACTTC.

In its sample, this clonotype was seen a few times. In DNA form, the CDR3 reads TGTGCCAGCAGTTTAGACAGGGGGTACGCAGATACGCAGTATTTT. It yields the protein CASSLDRGYADTQYF. The V call is TRBV2, the J call TRBJ2-3; TRBD1 agrees at 9 bases. The germline gives CDR1 SNHLY, CDR2 FYNNEI. V shed 5 bases, J shed 4 bases, and the junction held 7 bases outside the gene matches. There are 15 residues in the CDR3. Together with reference TRBV2 and TRBJ2-3, the CDR3 gives the full variable domain: EPEVTQTPSHQVTQMGQEVILRCVPISNHLYFYWYRQILGQKVEFLVSFYNNEISEKSEIFDDQFSVERPDGSNFTLKIRSTKLEDSAMYFCASSLDRGYADTQYFGPGTRLTVL.

This clonotype was observed a few times. The V and J genes are TRBV27 and TRBJ1-5, with D possibly being TRBD1 (6 bases). The germline gives CDR1 MNHEY, CDR2 SMNVEV (reference sequence). This CDR3 is built from 14 residues. Between the trimmed V and J ends, which lost 9 bases and 7 bases, there was a span of 19 bases. DNA for the CDR3: TGTGCCAGTGGAGCACAGGGAAGAGACCAGCCCCAGCATTTT. This translates into CASGAQGRDQPQHF.

This chain uses TRBV6-4 with TRBJ2-3; no clear D gene. Germline CDR1 reads MRHNA; CDR2 reads SNTAGT. V dropped 1 base and J dropped 0 bases, with 8 bases sitting between them. This CDR3 region has 15 residues. As DNA, the CDR3 is TGTGCCAGCAGTGACTGGGCCCGTAGCACAGATACGCAGTATTTT. Its protein product is CASSDWARSTDTQYF.

In its sample, this clonotype was seen a few times. The chain has TRBV25-1 and TRBJ2-2; D gene uncertain. Trimming cost V 3 bases and J 0 bases, with 20 bases left between them. The CDR3 consists of 19 residues. The V gene's germline CDR1 is MGHDK and CDR2 SYGVNS. Here the CDR3 DNA reads TGTGCCAGCAGTGAGTTCGGGCTCTTTTCCGAGCCGAACACCGGGGAGCTGTTTTTT. It translates to CASSEFGLFSEPNTGELFF.

This clonotype was seen only a few times. The chain joins TRBV5-1 to TRBJ2-2; TRBD1 is a possible D gene (5 bases). With 4 bases removed from V and 6 bases from J, the gap between germline ends came to 19 bases. The CDR3 has 16 amino acids. Germline V gene sequence: CDR1 SGHRS, CDR2 YFSETQ. The CDR3 region has the DNA TGCGCCAGCAGCCCAGCCTCAGGGATAGTGTCCGGGGAGCTGTTTTTT. Translated: CASSPASGIVSGELFF.

V gene TRBV6-2 or TRBV6-3 combines with J gene TRBJ1-2; weak D call: TRBD1 (5 bases). Germline V gene lookup returns CDR1 MNHEY and CDR2 SVGEGT. This CDR3 has 15 residues. V was clipped by 5 bases and J by 3 bases, with 16 bases between them. The CDR3 loop is CASSPRPEGYYGYTF. CDR3 bases: TGTGCCAGCAGTCCCCGACCAGAGGGGTACTATGGCTACACCTTC.

This clonotype was seen a handful of times. The CDR3 DNA follows: TGTGCCAGCACAGACTGGGACAGCTACGAGCAGTACTTC. The encoded protein is CASTDWDSYEQYF. The chain is built from TRBV27 and TRBJ2-7; 7 bases are a match to TRBD1. Looked up from germline, CDR1 is MNHEY and CDR2 is SMNVEV (reference sequence). CDR3 size: 13 residues. V dropped 7 bases and J dropped 3; count of bases not matched to a gene: 6.

This clonotype appeared a few times. The V call is TRBV4-1, the J call TRBJ2-7; D remains unclear. Germline V gene lookup returns CDR1 MGHRA and CDR2 YSYEKL. CDR3 length equals 18 residues. The V end was cut by 0 bases, the J end by 4 bases, with 22 bases between. The CDR3 protein is CASSQDTLLSRRTYEQYF. The CDR3 DNA sequence: TGCGCCAGCAGCCAAGACACCCTCCTGAGCAGGCGCACATACGAGCAGTACTTC.

This clonotype was seen repeatedly, ten times or more. V usage is TRBV4-1 and J usage is TRBJ1-5, with 7 bases that match TRBD1. Trimming took 4 bases from V and 7 from J; bases not matched to a gene: 7. The CDR3 is 14 amino acids. Germline CDR1 MGHRA, CDR2 YSYEKL. The CDR3 loop is CASSRDREGQPQHF. CDR3 coding DNA: TGCGCCAGCAGCCGCGACAGGGAGGGCCAGCCCCAGCATTTT.

This clonotype occurred many times. This chain links TRBV7-9 with TRBJ1-2, with a possible D match to TRBD1 (6 bases). The CDR3 sequence is 14 residues long. With 1 base removed from V and 8 bases from J, the gap between germline ends came to 14 bases. CDR1 and CDR2 from the germline V gene are SEHNR and FQNEAQ (reference sequence). The CDR3 loop is CASSLGTGLGGYTF. In nucleotides, the CDR3 is TGTGCCAGCAGCTTAGGAACAGGGTTGGGCGGCTACACCTTC.

The V and J genes are TRBV5-1 and TRBJ2-7, with 9 bases matching TRBD2. V dropped 0 bases and J dropped 3; count of bases not matched to a gene: 4. Germline V gene data show CDR1 as SGHRS and CDR2 as YFSETQ. The CDR3 runs 15 residues. For the CDR3, the DNA is TGCGCCAGCAGCTTGGAGTTTAGCGGGAGCTACGAGCAGTACTTC. Its protein product is CASSLEFSGSYEQYF.

The gene calls are TRBV5-1 and TRBJ2-1; 7 bases match TRBD2. With V trimmed by 0 bases and J by 10 bases, 7 bases remained unmatched. The CDR3 extends over 14 amino acids. Germline values: CDR1 SGHRS, CDR2 YFSETQ. The CDR3 reads CASSLVGGSTEQFF. Written as DNA, the CDR3 is TGCGCCAGCAGCTTGGTTGGCGGGAGTACCGAGCAGTTCTTC.

The chain joins TRBV25-1 to TRBJ2-3, with 10 positions matching TRBD1. The V and J ends lost 5 bases and 4 bases, in that order; junction bases with no gene match: 6. The CDR3 runs to 15 residues. Germline V gene data show CDR1 as MGHDK and CDR2 as SYGVNS. This CDR3 reads CASSYGTGVADTQYF. In nucleotides, the CDR3 is TGTGCCAGCAGTTACGGGACAGGGGTGGCAGATACGCAGTATTTT.

This clonotype appeared many times. J is TRBJ2-1 and V is TRBV27; 7 bases line up with TRBD2. J lost 3 bases, V lost 1 base, and 3 bases had no gene match. This CDR3 is 15 amino acids long. CDR1 MNHEY and CDR2 SMNVEV come from the germline V gene (reference sequence). This chain's CDR3 is CASSLFAGDYNEQFF. The CDR3 DNA reads as TGTGCCAGCAGTTTATTTGCGGGGGACTACAATGAGCAGTTCTTC.

This clonotype has a handful of counts. The J gene is TRBJ2-1, the V gene TRBV3-1; 11 nucleotides align to TRBD2. The CDR3 spans 17 residues. Germline V gives CDR1 LGHDT, CDR2 YNNKEL (reference sequence). Trimming cost V 4 bases and J 6 bases; bases outside gene matches: 11. The DNA of the CDR3 is TGTGCCAGCAGCCTACTACTGACTAGCGGGAATATCAATGAGCAGTTCTTC. Residues: CASSLLLTSGNINEQFF.

The rearrangement links TRBV5-1 to TRBJ1-1; D unresolved. Trimming pared 0 bases from V and 4 bases from J, leaving 7 bases between. CDR1 and CDR2 from the germline V gene are SGHRS and YFSETQ. This CDR3 contains 13 residues. CDR3 sequence reads: CASSLGHFTEAFF. CDR3 DNA: TGCGCCAGCAGCTTGGGACATTTCACTGAAGCTTTCTTT.

There are many counts of this clonotype. The chain has TRBV21-1 and TRBJ2-2; the table's D call TRBD1 went unverified against the DNA. TRBV21-1 is termed a pseudogene. The CDR3 consists of 19 residues. The CDR3 DNA follows: TGTGCCAGCAGCGAGGGGCGTCTTTCGGAGGAATGGAACACCGGGGAGCTGTTTTTT. Encoded protein: CASSEGRLSEEWNTGELFF.

The chain carries TRBV20-1 and TRBJ2-5; a weak D match, TRBD1 (5 bases). Per germline, CDR1 DFQATT and CDR2 SNEGSKA (reference sequence). The CDR3 runs 13 residues. Trimming took off 8 bases at V and 1 base at J, with 14 bases between the two ends. The CDR3 spells CSTPGLFQETQYF. CDR3 in DNA: TGCAGTACCCCAGGGCTCTTCCAAGAGACCCAGTACTTC.